The clone carrying this T cell receptor (beta chain) was observed at least ten times. Its matching antigen is unknown. Germline V CDR1 and CDR2: DFQATT, SNEGSKA (reference sequence). The CDR3 runs to 14 residues. The V gene end was trimmed by 1 base and the J gene end by 3 bases; junction bases not matched to a gene: 5. The data belong to a study of molecular identifiers for immune sequencing clone quantification. From the PCR reads, TCRdb called clonotypes with MiXCR, one entry per CDR3 protein. This sample has about 65,000 distinct CDR3 sequences, with roughly 17% found just once. Findings and limits, study-wide: One cell's worth of spiked Jurkat TCR RNA was reportedly detectable among approximately 990,000 naive cells.

The chain uses TRBV20-1 and TRBJ2-5; TRBD1 matches 7 bases. The sequence was collected from a human donor in good health. Some libraries in this study had Jurkat cell RNA spiked in. Material: naive CD8+ T cells from blood, with Jurkat cell RNA spiked in. The subset is: FACS-sorted CD8+CD4-CCR7+CD45RA+ naive T cells. The CDR3 nucleotides read TGCAGTGCTAGAGTCTTAGGGGGCGAAGAGACCCAGTACTTC. Translation gives CSARVLGGEETQYF.